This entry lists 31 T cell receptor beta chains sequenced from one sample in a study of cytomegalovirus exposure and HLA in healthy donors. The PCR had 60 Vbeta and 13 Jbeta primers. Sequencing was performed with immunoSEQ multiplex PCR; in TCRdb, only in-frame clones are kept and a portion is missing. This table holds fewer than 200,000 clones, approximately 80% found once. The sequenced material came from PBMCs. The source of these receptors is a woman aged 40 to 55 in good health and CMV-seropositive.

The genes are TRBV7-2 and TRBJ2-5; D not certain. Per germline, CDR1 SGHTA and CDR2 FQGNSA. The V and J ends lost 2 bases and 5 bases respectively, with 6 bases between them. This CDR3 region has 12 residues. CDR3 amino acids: CASSLMEETQYF. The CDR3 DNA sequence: TGTGCCAGCAGCTTAATGGAGGAGACCCAGTACTTC.

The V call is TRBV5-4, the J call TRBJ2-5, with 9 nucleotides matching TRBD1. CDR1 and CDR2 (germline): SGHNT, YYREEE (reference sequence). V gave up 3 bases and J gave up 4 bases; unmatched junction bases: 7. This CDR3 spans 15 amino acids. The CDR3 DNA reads TGTGCCAGCAGCTCCCGACAGGGGGAGGGAGAGACCCAGTACTTC. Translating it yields CASSSRQGEGETQYF. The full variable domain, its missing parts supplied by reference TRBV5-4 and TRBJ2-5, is ETGVTQSPTHLIKTRGQQVTLRCSSQSGHNTVSWYQQALGQGPQFIFQYYREEENGRGNFPPRFSGLQFPNYSSELNVNALELDDSALYLCASSSRQGEGETQYFGPGTRLLVL.

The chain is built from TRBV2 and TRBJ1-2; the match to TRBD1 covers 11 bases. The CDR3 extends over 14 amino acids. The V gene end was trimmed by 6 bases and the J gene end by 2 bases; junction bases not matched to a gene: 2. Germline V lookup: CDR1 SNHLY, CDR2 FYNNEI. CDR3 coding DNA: TGTGCCAGCAGCGGACAGGGGGCAAACTATGGCTACACCTTC. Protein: CASSGQGANYGYTF.

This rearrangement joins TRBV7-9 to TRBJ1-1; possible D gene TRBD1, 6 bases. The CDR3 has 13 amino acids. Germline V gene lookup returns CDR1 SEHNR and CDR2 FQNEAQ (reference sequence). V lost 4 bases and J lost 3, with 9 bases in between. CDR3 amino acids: CASSSTGHTEAFF. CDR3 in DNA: TGTGCCAGCAGCTCGACAGGCCACACTGAAGCTTTCTTT.

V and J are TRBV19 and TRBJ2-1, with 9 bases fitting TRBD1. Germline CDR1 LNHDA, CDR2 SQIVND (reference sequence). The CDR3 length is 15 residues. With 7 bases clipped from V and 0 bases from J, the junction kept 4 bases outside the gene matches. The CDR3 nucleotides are TGTGCCAGTACTCCGGGACAGGGCTCCTACAATGAGCAGTTCTTC. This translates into CASTPGQGSYNEQFF.

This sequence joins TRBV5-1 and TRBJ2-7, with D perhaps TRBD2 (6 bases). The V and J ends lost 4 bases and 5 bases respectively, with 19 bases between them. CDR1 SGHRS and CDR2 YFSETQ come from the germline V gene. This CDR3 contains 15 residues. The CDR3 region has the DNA TGCGCCAGCAGCCTTGACTCGACTAGAGGAAACGAGCAGTACTTC. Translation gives CASSLDSTRGNEQYF.

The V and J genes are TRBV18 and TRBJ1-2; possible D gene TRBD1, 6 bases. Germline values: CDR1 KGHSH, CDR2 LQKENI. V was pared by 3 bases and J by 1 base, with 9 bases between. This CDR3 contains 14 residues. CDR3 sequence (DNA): TGTGCCAGCTCACCTGGACAGTATAACTATGGCTACACCTTC. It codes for CASSPGQYNYGYTF.

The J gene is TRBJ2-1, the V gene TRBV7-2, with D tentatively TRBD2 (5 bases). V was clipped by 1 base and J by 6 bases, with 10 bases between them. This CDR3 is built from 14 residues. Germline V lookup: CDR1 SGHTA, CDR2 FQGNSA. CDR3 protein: CASSLGLALNEQFF. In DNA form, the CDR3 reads TGTGCCAGCAGCTTAGGCCTAGCCCTCAATGAGCAGTTCTTC.

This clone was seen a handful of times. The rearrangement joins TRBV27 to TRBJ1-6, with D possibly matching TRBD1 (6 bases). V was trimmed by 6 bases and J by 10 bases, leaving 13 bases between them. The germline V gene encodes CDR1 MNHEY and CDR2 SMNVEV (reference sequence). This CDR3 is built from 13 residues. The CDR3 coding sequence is TGTGCCAGCAGCTACAGGGAGTACTCACCCCTCCACTTT. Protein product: CASSYREYSPLHF.

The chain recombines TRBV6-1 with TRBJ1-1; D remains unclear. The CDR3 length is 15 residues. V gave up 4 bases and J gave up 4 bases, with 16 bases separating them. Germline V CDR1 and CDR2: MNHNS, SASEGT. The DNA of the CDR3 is TGTGCCAGCAGTGTCTACAGAGAAGTGGTCACTGAAGCTTTCTTT. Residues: CASSVYREVVTEAFF.

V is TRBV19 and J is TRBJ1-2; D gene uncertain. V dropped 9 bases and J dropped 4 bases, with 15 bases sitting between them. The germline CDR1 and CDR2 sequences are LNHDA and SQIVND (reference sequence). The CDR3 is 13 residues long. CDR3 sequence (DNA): TGTGCCAGCGACGGAGGCGGGCGCTATGGCTACACCTTC. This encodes CASDGGGRYGYTF. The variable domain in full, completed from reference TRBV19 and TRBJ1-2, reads DGGITQSPKYLFRKEGQNVTLSCEQNLNHDAMYWYRQDPGQGLRLIYYSQIVNDFQKGDIAEGYSVSREKKESFPLTVTSAQKNPTAFYLCASDGGGRYGYTFGSGTRLTVV.

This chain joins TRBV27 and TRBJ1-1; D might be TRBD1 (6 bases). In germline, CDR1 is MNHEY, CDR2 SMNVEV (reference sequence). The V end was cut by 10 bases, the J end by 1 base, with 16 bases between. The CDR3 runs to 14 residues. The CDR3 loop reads CATFPQGRNTEAFF. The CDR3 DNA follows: TGTGCCACCTTCCCCCAGGGGCGGAACACTGAAGCTTTCTTT.

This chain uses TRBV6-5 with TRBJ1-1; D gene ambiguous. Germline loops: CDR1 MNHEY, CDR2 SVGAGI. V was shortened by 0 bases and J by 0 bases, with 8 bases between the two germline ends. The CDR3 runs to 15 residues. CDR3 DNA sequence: TGTGCCAGCAGTTACTCCGGTGGGCTGAACACTGAAGCTTTCTTT. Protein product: CASSYSGGLNTEAFF.

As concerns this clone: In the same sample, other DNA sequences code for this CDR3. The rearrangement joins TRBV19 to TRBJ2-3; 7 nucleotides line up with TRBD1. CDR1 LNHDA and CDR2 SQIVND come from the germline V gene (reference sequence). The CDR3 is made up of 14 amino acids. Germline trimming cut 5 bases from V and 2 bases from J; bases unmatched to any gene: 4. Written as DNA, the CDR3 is TGTGCCAGTAGTCCGGGACAGCACACAGATACGCAGTATTTT. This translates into CASSPGQHTDTQYF.

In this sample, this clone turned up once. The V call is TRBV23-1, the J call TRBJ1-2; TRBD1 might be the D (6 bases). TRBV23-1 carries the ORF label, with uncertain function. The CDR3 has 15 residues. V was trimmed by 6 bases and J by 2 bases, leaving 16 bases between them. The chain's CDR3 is CASSLIGGANYGYTF. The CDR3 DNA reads TGCGCCAGCAGCCTTATAGGGGGGGCCAACTATGGCTACACCTTC.

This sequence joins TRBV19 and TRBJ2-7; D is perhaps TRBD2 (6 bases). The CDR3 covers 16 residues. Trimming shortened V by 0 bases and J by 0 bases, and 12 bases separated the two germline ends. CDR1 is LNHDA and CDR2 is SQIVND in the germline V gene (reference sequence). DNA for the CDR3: TGTGCCAGTAGTATAGAGGGCGGGGTGAGCTCCTACGAGCAGTACTTC. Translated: CASSIEGGVSSYEQYF.

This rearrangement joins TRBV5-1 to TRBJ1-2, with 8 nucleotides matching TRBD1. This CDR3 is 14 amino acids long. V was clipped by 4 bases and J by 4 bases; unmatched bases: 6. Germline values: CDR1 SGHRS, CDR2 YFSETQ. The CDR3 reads CASSAGTGPYGYTF. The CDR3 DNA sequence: TGCGCCAGCAGCGCGGGGACAGGCCCCTATGGCTACACCTTC.

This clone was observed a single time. The CDR3: CASSSRTGANVLTF. CDR3 DNA: TGTGCCAGCAGTTCCCGGACAGGGGCCAACGTCCTGACTTTC. The genes are TRBV6-5 and TRBJ2-6; tentative D call: TRBD1 (5 bases). Germline loops: CDR1 MNHEY, CDR2 SVGAGI. The V and J ends lost 4 bases and 4 bases respectively, with 8 bases between them. The CDR3 loop spans 14 amino acids.

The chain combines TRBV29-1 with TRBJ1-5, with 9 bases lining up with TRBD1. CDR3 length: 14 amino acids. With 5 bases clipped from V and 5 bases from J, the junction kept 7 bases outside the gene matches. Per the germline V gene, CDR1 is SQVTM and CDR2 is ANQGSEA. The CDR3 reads CSVSSGTGYQPQHF. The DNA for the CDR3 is TGCAGCGTTTCGTCCGGGACAGGGTATCAGCCCCAGCATTTT.

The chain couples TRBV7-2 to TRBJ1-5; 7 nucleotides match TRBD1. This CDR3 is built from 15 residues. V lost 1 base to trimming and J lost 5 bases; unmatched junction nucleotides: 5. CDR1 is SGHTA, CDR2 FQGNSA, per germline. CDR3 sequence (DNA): TGTGCCAGCAGCTTAGTAGGGCAGGGGGATCAGCCCCAGCATTTT. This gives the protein CASSLVGQGDQPQHF.

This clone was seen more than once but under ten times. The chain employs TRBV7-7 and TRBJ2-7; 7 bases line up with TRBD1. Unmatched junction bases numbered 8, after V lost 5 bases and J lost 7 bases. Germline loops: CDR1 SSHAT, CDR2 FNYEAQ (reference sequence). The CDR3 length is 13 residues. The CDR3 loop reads CASSEQNRGEQYF. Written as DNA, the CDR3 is TGTGCCAGCAGCGAACAAAACAGGGGAGAGCAGTACTTC.

The CDR3 DNA reads TGTGCCAGCAGCGTCCGCGGGGGTGAGACCCAGTACTTC. It yields the protein CASSVRGGETQYF. The chain uses TRBV9 and TRBJ2-5; 7 nucleotides agree with TRBD2. V shed 2 bases, J shed 5 bases, and the junction held 3 bases outside the gene matches. The germline CDR1 and CDR2 sequences are SGDLS and YYNGEE. This CDR3 contains 13 residues.

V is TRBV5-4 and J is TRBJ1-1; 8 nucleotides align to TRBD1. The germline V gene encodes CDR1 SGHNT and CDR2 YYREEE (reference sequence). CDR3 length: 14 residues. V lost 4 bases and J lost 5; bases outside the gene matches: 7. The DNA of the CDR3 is TGTGCCAGCAGCACACGACAGGGGAGAACTGAAGCTTTCTTT. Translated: CASSTRQGRTEAFF. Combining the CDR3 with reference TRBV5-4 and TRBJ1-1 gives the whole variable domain ETGVTQSPTHLIKTRGQQVTLRCSSQSGHNTVSWYQQALGQGPQFIFQYYREEENGRGNFPPRFSGLQFPNYSSELNVNALELDDSALYLCASSTRQGRTEAFFGQGTRLTVV.

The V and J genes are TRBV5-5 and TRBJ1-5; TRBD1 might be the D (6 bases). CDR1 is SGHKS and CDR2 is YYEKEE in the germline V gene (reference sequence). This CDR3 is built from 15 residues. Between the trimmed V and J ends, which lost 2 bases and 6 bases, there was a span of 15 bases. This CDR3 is CASSLQGARGQPQHF. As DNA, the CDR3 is TGTGCCAGCAGCTTACAGGGAGCTCGGGGTCAGCCCCAGCATTTT.

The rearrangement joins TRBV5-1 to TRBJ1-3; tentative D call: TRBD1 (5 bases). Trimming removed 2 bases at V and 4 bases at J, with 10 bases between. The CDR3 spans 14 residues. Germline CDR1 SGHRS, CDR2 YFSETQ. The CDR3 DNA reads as TGCGCCAGCAGCTTTCAGGGAGGCGGAAACACCATATATTTT. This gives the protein CASSFQGGGNTIYF.

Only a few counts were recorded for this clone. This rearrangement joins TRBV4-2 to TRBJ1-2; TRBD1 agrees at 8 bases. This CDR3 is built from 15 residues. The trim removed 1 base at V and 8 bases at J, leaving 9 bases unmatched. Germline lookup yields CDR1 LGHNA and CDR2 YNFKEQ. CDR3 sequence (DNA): TGTGCCAGCAGCCAAGGTCCAGGGGGCTTGGAGGGCTACACCTTC. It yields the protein CASSQGPGGLEGYTF.

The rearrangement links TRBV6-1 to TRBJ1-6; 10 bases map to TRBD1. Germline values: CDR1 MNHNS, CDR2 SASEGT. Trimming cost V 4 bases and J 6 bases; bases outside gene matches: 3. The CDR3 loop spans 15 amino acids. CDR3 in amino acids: CASSARQGANSPLHF. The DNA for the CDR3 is TGTGCCAGCAGTGCCCGACAGGGGGCTAATTCACCCCTCCACTTT.

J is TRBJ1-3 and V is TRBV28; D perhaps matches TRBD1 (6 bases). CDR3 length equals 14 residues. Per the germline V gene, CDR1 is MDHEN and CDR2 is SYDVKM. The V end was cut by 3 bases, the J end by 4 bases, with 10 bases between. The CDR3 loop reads CASSLRTAGNTIYF. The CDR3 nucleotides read TGTGCCAGCAGTTTGAGGACAGCAGGAAACACCATATATTTT.

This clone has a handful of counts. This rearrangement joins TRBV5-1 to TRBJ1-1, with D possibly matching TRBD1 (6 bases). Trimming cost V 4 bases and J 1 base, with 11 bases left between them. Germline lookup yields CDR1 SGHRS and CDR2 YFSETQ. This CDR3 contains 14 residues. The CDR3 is CASSPPGANTEAFF. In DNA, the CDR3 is TGCGCCAGCAGCCCCCCAGGGGCGAACACTGAAGCTTTCTTT. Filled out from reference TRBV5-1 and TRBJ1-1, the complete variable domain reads KAGVTQTPRYLIKTRGQQVTLSCSPISGHRSVSWYQQTPGQGLQFLFEYFSETQRNKGNFPGRFSGRQFSNSRSEMNVSTLELGDSALYLCASSPPGANTEAFFGQGTRLTVV.

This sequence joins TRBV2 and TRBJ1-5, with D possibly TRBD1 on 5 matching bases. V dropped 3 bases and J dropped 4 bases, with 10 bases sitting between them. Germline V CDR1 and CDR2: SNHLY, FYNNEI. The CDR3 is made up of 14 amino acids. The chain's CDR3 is CASSETTGNQPQHF. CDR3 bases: TGTGCCAGCAGTGAGACCACAGGAAATCAGCCCCAGCATTTT. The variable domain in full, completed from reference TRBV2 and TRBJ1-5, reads EPEVTQTPSHQVTQMGQEVILRCVPISNHLYFYWYRQILGQKVEFLVSFYNNEISEKSEIFDDQFSVERPDGSNFTLKIRSTKLEDSAMYFCASSETTGNQPQHFGDGTRLSIL.

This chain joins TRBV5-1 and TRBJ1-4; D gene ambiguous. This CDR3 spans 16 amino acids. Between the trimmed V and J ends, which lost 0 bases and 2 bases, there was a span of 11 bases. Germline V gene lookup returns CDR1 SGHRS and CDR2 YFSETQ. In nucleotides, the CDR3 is TGCGCCAGCAGCTTGGCCATGGCCGTTACTAATGAAAAACTGTTTTTT. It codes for CASSLAMAVTNEKLFF. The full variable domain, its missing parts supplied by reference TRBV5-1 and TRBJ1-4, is KAGVTQTPRYLIKTRGQQVTLSCSPISGHRSVSWYQQTPGQGLQFLFEYFSETQRNKGNFPGRFSGRQFSNSRSEMNVSTLELGDSALYLCASSLAMAVTNEKLFFGSGTQLSVL.